This is a list of T cell receptor beta chains from one sample in a study of T cells in tumors after PD-1 blockade. Profiling relied on immunoSEQ multiplex PCR, and the TCRdb table lists in-frame clones only, not all of them. The sample contains tens of thousands of clones, approximately 79% of which appear only once. Specimen: PBMCs, collected after anti-PD-1 treatment. These receptors all stem from a human donor with basal cell carcinoma. Both conserved end residues are part of each CDR3. Each record gives: clone size, J gene, V gene, D gene, CDR3 protein, CDR3 DNA. The D gene is left open where the match is weak. Clone size is shown for a subset of rows, as once, few, many or a class of expanded clone.

clone_size: -
j_call: TRBJ1-2
v_call: TRBV27
d_call: -
cdr3_aa: CASSPGPGLMGYTF
cdr3_nt: TGTGCCAGCAGCCCCGGCCCGGGACTGATGGGCTACACCTTC

clone_size: -
j_call: TRBJ2-5
v_call: TRBV13
d_call: TRBD2
cdr3_aa: CASSLPAAGGETQYF
cdr3_nt: TGTGCCAGCAGCTTACCAGCGGCGGGGGGGGAGACCCAGTACTTC

clone_size: few
j_call: TRBJ1-6
v_call: TRBV5-1
d_call: TRBD1
cdr3_aa: CASSLGDRYSPLHF
cdr3_nt: TGCGCCAGCAGCTTGGGGGACAGATATTCACCCCTCCACTTT

clone_size: few
j_call: TRBJ2-5
v_call: TRBV29-1
d_call: TRBD1
cdr3_aa: CSVPRTGTVQETQYF
cdr3_nt: TGCAGCGTTCCAAGGACAGGGACCGTCCAAGAGACCCAGTACTTC

clone_size: -
j_call: TRBJ2-7
v_call: TRBV6-1
d_call: TRBD1
cdr3_aa: CASSEDRGYEQYF
cdr3_nt: TGTGCCAGCAGTGAAGACAGGGGCTACGAGCAGTACTTC

clone_size: once
j_call: TRBJ1-3
v_call: TRBV15
d_call: -
cdr3_aa: CATRRTVFEGSGNTIYF
cdr3_nt: TGTGCCACCAGGAGAACGGTATTCGAGGGGTCTGGAAACACCATATATTTT

clone_size: -
j_call: TRBJ2-1
v_call: TRBV15
d_call: -
cdr3_aa: CATSPYETGAKNEQFF
cdr3_nt: TGTGCCACCAGTCCGTACGAGACGGGAGCCAAGAATGAGCAGTTCTTC

clone_size: -
j_call: TRBJ1-6
v_call: TRBV20-1
d_call: -
cdr3_aa: CSASEGGNSPLHF
cdr3_nt: TGCAGTGCTAGTGAGGGGGGAAATTCACCCCTCCACTTT

clone_size: -
j_call: TRBJ1-2
v_call: TRBV7-9
d_call: -
cdr3_aa: CASSERTAYGYTF
cdr3_nt: TGTGCCAGCAGCGAAAGGACAGCTTATGGCTACACCTTC

clone_size: -
j_call: TRBJ1-1
v_call: TRBV6-5
d_call: TRBD1
cdr3_aa: CASSRTGHTEAFF
cdr3_nt: TGTGCCAGCAGCCGGACAGGGCACACTGAAGCTTTCTTT

clone_size: -
j_call: TRBJ2-1
v_call: TRBV5-6
d_call: -
cdr3_aa: CASSWDYNEQFF
cdr3_nt: TGTGCCAGCAGCTGGGACTACAATGAGCAGTTCTTC

clone_size: -
j_call: TRBJ2-3
v_call: TRBV24-1
d_call: TRBD1
cdr3_aa: CATSDRGQGSTDTQYF
cdr3_nt: TGTGCCACCAGTGATCGAGGACAGGGGAGCACAGATACGCAGTATTTT

clone_size: once
j_call: TRBJ2-6
v_call: TRBV10-3
d_call: -
cdr3_aa: CAISGGEGANVLTF
cdr3_nt: TGTGCCATCAGTGGGGGGGAAGGGGCCAACGTCCTGACTTTC

clone_size: -
j_call: TRBJ1-1
v_call: TRBV23-1
d_call: TRBD1
cdr3_aa: CASSQSFTGENTEAFF
cdr3_nt: TGCGCCAGCAGTCAATCATTTACAGGGGAGAACACTGAAGCTTTCTTT

clone_size: -
j_call: TRBJ2-7
v_call: TRBV7-9
d_call: -
cdr3_aa: CASSLDPYEQYF
cdr3_nt: TGTGCCAGCAGCTTAGATCCCTACGAGCAGTACTTC

clone_size: -
j_call: TRBJ1-3
v_call: TRBV5-6
d_call: -
cdr3_aa: CASSLVGTSGNTIYF
cdr3_nt: TGTGCCAGCAGCTTGGTGGGGACCTCTGGAAACACCATATATTTT

clone_size: -
j_call: TRBJ2-7
v_call: TRBV27
d_call: -
cdr3_aa: CASSFGEGYEQYF
cdr3_nt: TGTGCCAGCAGTTTCGGGGAAGGCTACGAGCAGTACTTC

clone_size: few
j_call: TRBJ1-5
v_call: TRBV5-5
d_call: -
cdr3_aa: CASSFRWDSQPQHF
cdr3_nt: TGTGCCAGCAGCTTCAGATGGGATAGTCAGCCCCAGCATTTT

clone_size: -
j_call: TRBJ2-1
v_call: TRBV24-1
d_call: TRBD2
cdr3_aa: CATSGRGGFNEQFF
cdr3_nt: TGTGCCACCAGCGGGAGGGGAGGGTTTAATGAGCAGTTCTTC

clone_size: many
j_call: TRBJ2-7
v_call: TRBV3-1/TRBV3-2
d_call: -
cdr3_aa: CASSQGSLYEQYF
cdr3_nt: TGTGCCAGCAGCCAAGGCAGTCTCTACGAGCAGTACTTC

clone_size: -
j_call: TRBJ1-6
v_call: TRBV19
d_call: -
cdr3_aa: CASSDGERNSPLHF
cdr3_nt: TGTGCCAGTAGTGACGGGGAAAGGAATTCACCCCTCCACTTT

clone_size: once
j_call: TRBJ1-1
v_call: TRBV25-1
d_call: -
cdr3_aa: CASSEYSGGVRQDGEAFF
cdr3_nt: TGTGCCAGCAGTGAATATAGCGGGGGGGTCCGTCAGGACGGTGAAGCTTTCTTT